This passage covers 22 T cell receptor beta chains from one sample sequenced in a study of T cell changes during pregnancy in multiple sclerosis. Here immunoSEQ multiplex PCR was the method, and the copy in TCRdb shows in-frame clones only, minus some. This table has tens of thousands of clones, about 91% appearing once. Sequencing was performed on peripheral blood, taken in the second trimester of pregnancy. The receptors were gathered from a female donor in good health, enrolled as a control in a pregnancy study.

V usage is TRBV9 and J usage is TRBJ1-1; D is ambiguous. The CDR3 covers 14 residues. CDR1 SGDLS and CDR2 YYNGEE come from the germline V gene. V gave up 4 bases and J gave up 4 bases, with 14 bases separating them. CDR3 amino acids: CASSPQTPTTEAFF. For the CDR3, the DNA is TGTGCCAGCAGCCCTCAGACACCTACCACTGAAGCTTTCTTT.

The V gene is TRBV9, the J gene TRBJ2-1; TRBD1 is a possible D gene (5 bases). Trimming stripped 0 bases from V and 7 bases from J, with 11 bases between. The CDR3 runs to 14 residues. Germline CDR1 reads SGDLS; CDR2 reads YYNGEE. This chain's CDR3 is CASSVGQGVNEQFF. The CDR3 DNA is TGTGCCAGCAGCGTAGGGCAGGGCGTAAATGAGCAGTTCTTC.

This chain links TRBV19 with TRBJ2-3; 10 bases are a match to TRBD2. V was pared by 2 bases and J by 2 bases, with 1 base of the junction left unmatched. The V gene's germline CDR1 is LNHDA and CDR2 SQIVND (reference sequence). This CDR3 has 15 residues. CDR3 sequence reads: CASSITSGNTDTQYF. The CDR3 DNA reads TGTGCCAGTAGTATAACTAGCGGGAACACAGATACGCAGTATTTT.

V gene TRBV7-9 combines with J gene TRBJ2-7; D may be TRBD2 (6 bases). Germline values: CDR1 SEHNR, CDR2 FQNEAQ (reference sequence). This CDR3 contains 14 residues. Trimming removed 4 bases at V and 3 bases at J, with 13 bases between. The CDR3: CASSSAGRGYEQYF. CDR3 DNA sequence: TGTGCCAGCAGCTCTGCGGGGCGCGGCTACGAGCAGTACTTC.

V gene TRBV6-5 combines with J gene TRBJ1-2, with TRBD1 matching 7 bases. V lost 1 base and J lost 6; bases outside the gene matches: 5. The CDR3 covers 14 residues. Germline values: CDR1 MNHEY, CDR2 SVGAGI. The DNA of the CDR3 is TGTGCCAGCAGTTACTTTAGACAGGGAAATGGCTACACCTTC. The encoded protein is CASSYFRQGNGYTF.

The J gene is TRBJ2-3, the V gene TRBV19; TRBD2 might be the D (6 bases). The germline V and J ends were trimmed by 8 bases and 3 bases, with 12 bases remaining between them. The CDR3 is 13 amino acids. Germline V lookup: CDR1 LNHDA, CDR2 SQIVND (reference sequence). CDR3 loop: CASLGRETDTQYF. The CDR3 DNA sequence: TGTGCCAGTCTAGGCCGGGAGACAGATACGCAGTATTTT.

The chain couples TRBV28 to TRBJ1-1; D remains unclear. The V gene's germline CDR1 is MDHEN and CDR2 SYDVKM. V lost 0 bases and J lost 4, with 6 bases in between. The CDR3 is 13 amino acids. The CDR3 DNA is TGTGCCAGCAGTTTATGGGCAAGCACTGAAGCTTTCTTT. Translation: CASSLWASTEAFF. Full variable domain (rest looked up from reference TRBV28 and TRBJ1-1): DVKVTQSSRYLVKRTGEKVFLECVQDMDHENMFWYRQDPGLGLRLIYFSYDVKMKEKGDIPEGYSVSREKKERFSLILESASTNQTSMYLCASSLWASTEAFFGQGTRLTVV.

The rearrangement joins TRBV6-1 to TRBJ2-3; TRBD1 agrees at 8 bases. This CDR3 has 15 amino acids. Germline loops: CDR1 MNHNS, CDR2 SASEGT. Germline trimming cut 5 bases from V and 2 bases from J; bases unmatched to any gene: 6. The CDR3: CASSRTGYDTDTQYF. DNA for the CDR3: TGTGCCAGCAGTCGGACAGGGTATGACACAGATACGCAGTATTTT.

This chain connects TRBV4-1 to TRBJ2-3, with 9 bases identical to TRBD1. The CDR3 covers 15 residues. Germline-derived CDR1 and CDR2 are MGHRA and YSYEKL. Germline trimming cut 4 bases from V and 3 bases from J; bases unmatched to any gene: 5. For the CDR3, the DNA is TGCGCCAGCAGCCGTGGACAGGGGAGAACAGATACGCAGTATTTT. This translates into CASSRGQGRTDTQYF.

The V call is TRBV5-4, the J call TRBJ2-7, with D maybe TRBD2 (6 bases). Between the trimmed V and J ends, which lost 4 bases and 2 bases, there was a span of 16 bases. CDR3 length: 15 residues. Germline V gene lookup returns CDR1 SGHNT and CDR2 YYREEE (reference sequence). The CDR3, as DNA: TGTGCCAGCAGCGCGGCCGGGACTGCCGCCTACGAGCAGTACTTC. It encodes CASSAAGTAAYEQYF. Looking up the rest from reference TRBV5-4 and TRBJ2-7 gives the full variable domain: ETGVTQSPTHLIKTRGQQVTLRCSSQSGHNTVSWYQQALGQGPQFIFQYYREEENGRGNFPPRFSGLQFPNYSSELNVNALELDDSALYLCASSAAGTAAYEQYFGPGTRLTVT.

This chain links TRBV19 with TRBJ1-6; 7 bases fit TRBD1. Germline V gene lookup returns CDR1 LNHDA and CDR2 SQIVND (reference sequence). With V trimmed by 5 bases and J by 9 bases, 13 bases remained unmatched. The CDR3 sequence is 16 residues long. The CDR3 nucleotides are TGTGCCAGTAGTGCCGGGACAGCCGATTTGGTTTCACCCCTCCACTTT. Translation gives CASSAGTADLVSPLHF.

This chain connects TRBV29-1 to TRBJ2-1; 11 bases map to TRBD2. This CDR3 region has 14 residues. V was clipped by 4 bases and J by 5 bases; unmatched bases: 4. Germline V gene sequence: CDR1 SQVTM, CDR2 ANQGSEA. The CDR3 region is CSVVGLAGHNEQFF. In nucleotides, the CDR3 is TGCAGCGTTGTTGGACTAGCGGGCCACAATGAGCAGTTCTTC.

This chain links TRBV27 with TRBJ1-3; the match to TRBD1 covers 7 bases. This CDR3 is built from 16 residues. V shed 4 bases and J 1 base; nucleotides not matched to a gene: 7. Germline CDR1 is MNHEY and CDR2 is SMNVEV (reference sequence). CDR3 bases: TGTGCCAGCAGTTCTCGGACAGGATCGTCTGGAAACACCATATATTTT. The encoded protein is CASSSRTGSSGNTIYF.

The rearrangement links TRBV27 to TRBJ1-2; D is uncertain. The V gene's germline CDR1 is MNHEY and CDR2 SMNVEV (reference sequence). V lost 6 bases and J 7 bases, leaving 9 bases between the germline ends. The CDR3 contains 11 residues. This CDR3 is CASRHPGGYTF. The CDR3 nucleotides read TGTGCCAGCAGACACCCAGGTGGCTACACCTTC.

The CDR3 reads CSARTGQAFF. CDR3 in DNA: TGCAGTGCTCGCACAGGACAAGCTTTCTTT. The gene calls are TRBV20-1 and TRBJ1-1, with D perhaps matching TRBD1 (5 bases). CDR3 length: 10 residues. The V end lost 5 bases, the J end lost 9 bases, and 10 bases lay between the germline ends. Germline assignment: CDR1 DFQATT and CDR2 SNEGSKA (reference sequence).

The chain employs TRBV7-2 and TRBJ2-1; D perhaps matches TRBD2 (6 bases). Germline V lookup: CDR1 SGHTA, CDR2 FQGNSA. V was clipped by 3 bases and J by 0 bases, with 9 bases between them. This CDR3 is 15 amino acids long. Written as DNA, the CDR3 is TGTGCCAGCAGCTTCTCCGGGAGCTCCTACAATGAGCAGTTCTTC. Protein product: CASSFSGSSYNEQFF.

V is TRBV29-1 and J is TRBJ2-1; 8 positions match TRBD2. The J segment lost 1 base and the V segment lost 2 bases, leaving 4 bases of the junction unmatched. The germline gives CDR1 SQVTM, CDR2 ANQGSEA. The CDR3 is 15 amino acids. This CDR3 reads CSVEFLAGSYNEQFF. CDR3 coding DNA: TGCAGCGTTGAATTCTTAGCGGGATCCTACAATGAGCAGTTCTTC.

This chain connects TRBV4-2 to TRBJ1-1, with 11 bases fitting TRBD1. The germline V gene has CDR1 LGHNA and CDR2 YNFKEQ. The CDR3 loop spans 18 amino acids. V lost 3 bases and J lost 1; bases outside the gene matches: 10. CDR3 loop: CASSQDPGQGVGNTEAFF. The CDR3 region has the DNA TGTGCCAGCAGCCAGGATCCGGGACAGGGGGTCGGGAACACTGAAGCTTTCTTT.

The V gene is TRBV9, the J gene TRBJ2-2, with a weak D call TRBD1 (6 bases). Germline lookup yields CDR1 SGDLS and CDR2 YYNGEE. CDR3 length equals 16 residues. Trimming stripped 4 bases from V and 0 bases from J, with 13 bases between. DNA of the CDR3: TGTGCCAGCAGCCACTCTGAGGGGGCGAACACCGGGGAGCTGTTTTTT. It encodes CASSHSEGANTGELFF.

This chain uses TRBV5-1 with TRBJ2-1; 13 nucleotides line up with TRBD2. The germline gives CDR1 SGHRS, CDR2 YFSETQ. The CDR3 is made up of 15 amino acids. The V gene end was trimmed by 3 bases and the J gene end by 6 bases; junction bases not matched to a gene: 3. The CDR3 reads CASSYRTSGSNEQFF. The CDR3 region has the DNA TGCGCCAGCAGCTACAGGACTAGCGGGAGCAATGAGCAGTTCTTC.

The genes are TRBV27 and TRBJ2-4; D call uncertain. The CDR3 runs 14 residues. From germline, CDR1 is MNHEY and CDR2 SMNVEV (reference sequence). Trimming cost V 6 bases and J 0 bases, with 9 bases left between them. CDR3 DNA sequence: TGTGCCAGCAGCAGTCACATAGCCAAAAACATTCAGTACTTC. Its translation: CASSSHIAKNIQYF.

This chain links TRBV6-4 with TRBJ2-1; D may be TRBD1 (7 bases). CDR3 length equals 15 residues. Germline values: CDR1 MRHNA, CDR2 SNTAGT. V was pared by 6 bases and J by 1 base, with 13 bases between. The CDR3: CASSSTGTSYNEQFF. CDR3 nucleotides: TGTGCCAGCAGCTCGACAGGGACTTCCTACAATGAGCAGTTCTTC.